What follows describes a single T cell receptor (beta chain). Its target is unknown. The genes are named according to mouse. The sequence runs out 4 residues before the end of the CDR3; the remainder is reconstructed from the germline J gene. Other DNA sequences within the sample encode an identical CDR3. RNA was isolated and reverse transcribed to cDNA, the sequencing template. Assay: immunoSEQ multiplex PCR; the TCRdb copy retains only in-frame clones and omits some. The record shows approximately 300,000 clones for this sample, with no singletons present. This sample is drawn from a study of CD8+ T cells in alopecia areata. Study summary: Donors of skin were C3H/HeJ mice aged about 6-12 months with spontaneous alopecia, and recipients were approximately 7-11-week-old female C3H/HeJ mice.

General observations from the study: Clonality exceeded that of normal scalp in lesional scalp, most notably in alopecia totalis/universalis. Sharing of TCR sequences between patients (possibly for HLA-related reasons) was less clear than in mice.

After pooling, cutaneous lymph node cells were sorted with CD4, CD8alpha, NKG2D, NKG2ACE and other markers. The germline V gene encodes CDR1 FNHDT and CDR2 SITEND (reference sequence). The CDR3 runs to 15 residues. V was pared by 5 bases and J by 0 bases, with 3 bases of the junction left unmatched. Sequencing was performed on CD4+ T cells sorted from a lymph node. The genes are TRBV19 and TRBJ2-3; TRBD2 aligns across 10 bases. This clonotype originated in a C3H/HeJ mouse with alopecia areata. The mouse line has the MHC haplotype H2-k. The DNA read from the CDR3 is TGTGCCAGCAGACGGACTGGGGGTAGTGCAGAA. Protein sequence: CASRRTGGSAE. The entire CDR3 protein is CASRRTGGSAETLYF. The entire variable domain, with the rest obtained from reference TRBV19 and TRBJ2-3, is as follows: GGIITQTPKFLIGQEGQKLTLKCQQNFNHDTMYWYRQDSGKGLRLIYYSITENDLQKGDLSEGYDASREKKSSFSLTVTSAQKNEMAVFLCASRRTGGSAETLYFGSGTRLTVL.